Presented here are 12 T cell receptor beta chains from one specimen sequenced in a study of CD8 T cells in ankylosing spondylitis. TCRdb called the 5' RACE reads again in MiXCR, with one record for every CDR3 protein. The sample yields roughly 670,000 distinct CDR3 sequences, around 19% seen once. Overall study results and limits: Made up of about eight highly homologous variants, a TCR beta motif appeared characteristic of ankylosing spondylitis blood.

No antigen has been assigned to these receptors. The specimen was blood, either unsorted or a sorted T cell fraction (not recorded which). These receptors originate from a male donor with ankylosing spondylitis.

This clonotype was found many times. The V call is TRBV12-3 or TRBV12-4, the J call TRBJ1-1, with 7 bases that match TRBD1. V gave up 3 bases and J gave up 4 bases; unmatched junction bases: 5. This CDR3 contains 14 residues. Here the CDR3 reads CASSLWQGVTEAFF. The CDR3 DNA reads TGTGCCAGCAGTTTGTGGCAGGGGGTCACTGAAGCTTTCTTT.

The rearrangement uses TRBV9 and TRBJ2-1; D possibly matches TRBD1 or TRBD2 (6 bases each). The CDR3 consists of 17 residues. Trimming shortened V by 0 bases and J by 6 bases, and 19 bases separated the two germline ends. Germline loops: CDR1 SGDLS, CDR2 YYNGEE. CDR3 protein: CASSVGIRGAPANEQFF. DNA for the CDR3: TGTGCCAGCAGCGTAGGGATAAGGGGGGCACCTGCCAATGAGCAGTTCTTC.

The chain employs TRBV28 and TRBJ2-1, with 7 bases fitting TRBD2. Trimming cost V 1 base and J 10 bases; bases outside gene matches: 7. The CDR3 loop spans 14 amino acids. The V gene's germline CDR1 is MDHEN and CDR2 SYDVKM. The CDR3 nucleotides read TGTGCCAGCAGTTTATTTGAGCGGGACGGGGAGCAGTTCTTC. As protein: CASSLFERDGEQFF.

This clonotype has only a few counts. The gene calls are TRBV5-1 and TRBJ2-7, with D tentatively TRBD1 (6 bases). This CDR3 spans 14 amino acids. V was trimmed by 5 bases and J by 1 base, leaving 13 bases between them. The germline V gene encodes CDR1 SGHRS and CDR2 YFSETQ. The CDR3 region is CASSQQGMSYEQYF. The DNA of the CDR3 is TGCGCCAGCAGTCAACAGGGAATGTCCTACGAGCAGTACTTC.

V usage is TRBV10-3 and J usage is TRBJ2-4, with TRBD2 matching over 7 bases. From germline, CDR1 is ENHRY and CDR2 SYGVKD. This CDR3 is 17 amino acids long. Trimming took 2 bases from V and 0 from J; bases not matched to a gene: 7. The chain's CDR3 is CAISEGREYLAKNIQYF. CDR3 DNA sequence: TGTGCCATCAGTGAGGGGCGGGAGTATCTAGCCAAAAACATTCAGTACTTC.

Only a few counts were recorded for this clonotype. The chain joins TRBV12-3 or TRBV12-4 to TRBJ2-5, with D hard to call. V lost 3 bases to trimming and J lost 5 bases, with 7 bases between them. CDR3 size: 12 residues. CDR3 nucleotide sequence: TGTGCCAGCAGTTTGTCCACTGAGACCCAGTACTTC. It specifies CASSLSTETQYF.

J is TRBJ1-1 and V is TRBV12-3 or TRBV12-4; unclear D gene. V lost 2 bases, J lost 6 bases, and 10 bases lay in between. The CDR3 runs to 13 residues. CDR3 sequence reads: CASSLNLAAEAFF. The CDR3 bases are TGTGCCAGCAGTTTAAACTTGGCGGCTGAAGCTTTCTTT.

The J gene is TRBJ1-1, the V gene TRBV4-1; possible D gene TRBD1, 6 bases. This CDR3 has 19 residues. Trimming took off 2 bases at V and 0 bases at J, with 22 bases between the two ends. CDR1 and CDR2 (germline): MGHRA, YSYEKL. This CDR3 is CASSQRDNGLLILNTEAFF. CDR3 sequence (DNA): TGCGCCAGCAGCCAAAGGGACAACGGGCTTTTGATTCTGAACACTGAAGCTTTCTTT.

This chain joins TRBV29-1 and TRBJ1-1, with 7 bases fitting TRBD1. The CDR3 runs to 14 residues. V shed 5 bases and J 0 bases; nucleotides not matched to a gene: 6. Germline lookup yields CDR1 SQVTM and CDR2 ANQGSEA. The CDR3 region has the DNA TGCAGCGTTTCCGGGACAGCCATGAACACTGAAGCTTTCTTT. It yields the protein CSVSGTAMNTEAFF.

A few counts support this clonotype. The chain couples TRBV2 to TRBJ1-1, with 10 bases that match TRBD1. This CDR3 has 15 residues. V dropped 9 bases and J dropped 0; count of bases not matched to a gene: 7. Germline V gene lookup returns CDR1 SNHLY and CDR2 FYNNEI. The CDR3 region has the DNA TGTGCCAGAGAGGGGACAGGGGAAATGAACACTGAAGCTTTCTTT. As protein: CAREGTGEMNTEAFF.

Only a few counts were recorded for this clonotype. J is TRBJ1-1 and V is TRBV27; D uncertain. V dropped 6 bases and J dropped 4 bases, with 18 bases sitting between them. Germline V gene sequence: CDR1 MNHEY, CDR2 SMNVEV (reference sequence). The CDR3 is 15 residues long. CDR3 DNA sequence: TGTGCCAGCAGAGTCGGGTGGGGTTTGACCACTGAAGCTTTCTTT. The encoded protein is CASRVGWGLTTEAFF.

The chain joins TRBV11-2 to TRBJ2-2; TRBD1 agrees at 9 bases. Looked up from germline, CDR1 is SGHAT and CDR2 is FQNNGV. J lost 8 bases, V lost 3 bases, and 10 bases had no gene match. This CDR3 has 16 amino acids. The CDR3 loop is CASSFRGDRVAGELFF. The CDR3, as DNA: TGTGCCAGCAGCTTTCGGGGGGACAGGGTGGCAGGGGAGCTGTTTTTT.